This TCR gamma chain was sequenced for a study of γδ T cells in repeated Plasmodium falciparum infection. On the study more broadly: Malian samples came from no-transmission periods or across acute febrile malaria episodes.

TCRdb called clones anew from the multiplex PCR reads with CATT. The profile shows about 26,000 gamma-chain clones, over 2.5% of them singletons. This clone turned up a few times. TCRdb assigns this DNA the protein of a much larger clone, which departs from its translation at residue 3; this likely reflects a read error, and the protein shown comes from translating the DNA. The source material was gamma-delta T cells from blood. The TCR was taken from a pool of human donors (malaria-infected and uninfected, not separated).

The CDR3 nucleotides read TGTGCCGTGTGGGAGTCAGAGTTGGGCAAAAAAATCAAGGTATTT. This codes for CAVWESELGKKIKVF. The chain has TRGV9 and TRGJP. No J gene is reported in TCRdb; it was inferred here by comparing the DNA with germline. Germline lookup yields CDR1 GITISATS and CDR2 ISYDGTV (reference sequence). The CDR3 is 15 amino acids.